The clone carrying this T cell receptor (beta chain) has just one count. Its antigen remains unidentified. The entry originates in a study of OX40 agonist ivuxolimab in advanced cancers. Study conclusions and caveats: There was clonal expansion of CD4+ and CD8+ blood T cells by week 6 at 0.1 to 3.0 mg/kg.

V was trimmed by 1 base and J by 4 bases, leaving 14 bases between them. The CDR3 length is 15 residues. CDR1 is MNHEY, CDR2 SVGAGI, per germline. The method was immunoSEQ multiplex PCR; TCRdb's version includes in-frame clones alone and lacks a portion of them. The table shows over 65,000 clones, with over 75% occurring only once. At baseline, cycle 4 day 1, and cycle 7 day 1, blood was sampled. This chain joins TRBV6-5 and TRBJ2-7; D may be TRBD2 (5 bases). The TCR comes from an adult with an advanced solid tumor such as melanoma, head and neck, liver or kidney cancer. Sequencing used CD4+ or CD8+ T cells sorted from blood, obtained in a trial of the OX40 agonist ivuxolimab. The CDR3 loop reads CASSYYALGVYEQYF. DNA for the CDR3: TGTGCCAGCAGTTACTACGCCCTCGGGGTTTACGAGCAGTACTTC.